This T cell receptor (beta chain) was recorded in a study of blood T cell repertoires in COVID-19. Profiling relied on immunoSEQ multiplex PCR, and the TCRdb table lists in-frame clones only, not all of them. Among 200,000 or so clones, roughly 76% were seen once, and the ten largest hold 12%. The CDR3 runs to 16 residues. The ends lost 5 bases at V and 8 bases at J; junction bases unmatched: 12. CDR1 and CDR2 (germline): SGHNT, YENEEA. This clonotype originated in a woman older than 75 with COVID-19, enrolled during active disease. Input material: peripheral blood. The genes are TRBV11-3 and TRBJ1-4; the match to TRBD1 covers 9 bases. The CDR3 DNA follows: TGTGCCAGCAGCAGAACGGGACAGGGCCTGGGAGAAAAACTGTTTTTT. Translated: CASSRTGQGLGEKLFF.